Included here is one TCR beta chain sequence, with context. What it binds is unknown. The 5'RACE method, run with constant-segment primers, produced TCR alpha and TCR beta cDNA libraries (carrying sample barcodes and UMIs). MiXCR was run by TCRdb on the 5' RACE reads, yielding one entry per CDR3 protein. Of some 440,000 distinct CDR3 sequences in the sample, nearly 25% were seen once. The V end lost 3 bases, the J end lost 4 bases, and 10 bases lay between the germline ends. Germline V lookup: CDR1 SGDLS, CDR2 YYNGEE. CDR3 length: 14 amino acids. The record originates from a study of T-cell memory formation after mild COVID-19. Study as a whole: Each donor largely had its own TCR clusters.

General study points: Clones contracting day 15 to 85 were balanced CD4/CD8; later expanders leaned CD4+.

The receptor comes from an adult woman who had mild COVID-19 (a few samples of this study predate the infection). Cell type and time point are not known. V and J are TRBV9 and TRBJ2-2, with no clear D. The sequencing sample was made of PBMCs or a T cell subset sorted from them (not recorded which). This CDR3 reads CASSAFFSTGELFF. The CDR3, as DNA: TGTGCCAGCAGCGCCTTTTTTAGCACCGGGGAGCTGTTTTTT.